The present entry profiles one T cell receptor (beta chain) with its context. This record comes from a study of blood T cell repertoires in COVID-19. The table came from immunoSEQ multiplex PCR; TCRdb's copy has only in-frame clones and leaves some out. The sample yields about 300,000 clones, around 80% seen once. Looked up from germline, CDR1 is SGHRS and CDR2 is YFSETQ. Trimming removed 1 base from V and 1 base from J, with 9 bases in between. CDR3 length equals 16 residues. Sample: peripheral blood. The chain is built from TRBV5-1 and TRBJ2-6; weak D call: TRBD1 (5 bases). This TCR was sampled from a woman between 45 and 65 years old with acute or convalescent COVID-19. CDR3 region: CASSLTPGSGANVLTF. CDR3 sequence (DNA): TGCGCCAGCAGCTTGACCCCAGGGTCTGGGGCCAACGTCCTGACTTTC.